This note documents a single T cell receptor (beta chain) sequence. This clonotype was found a few times. There is no known antigen for this receptor. No much larger clone is present one base from it, and per-base qualities are unavailable. This entry is derived from a study of human T cells and chemical hapten exposure (dated by TCRdb to the early 2020s). About the study as a whole: For sensitization, 2% DPC in acetone was applied to a 2 cm by 2 cm area of upper inner arm skin. Patient blood was sampled pre-sensitization (week 0) and at 2, 6 and about 24 weeks after DPC sensitization. Throughout the study period of approximately 23 weeks, patients also received therapeutic DPC doses to the scalp every week. Patch testing was done on the upper back using Finn chambers containing 0.01% DPC, and results were scored after 6 days according to International Contact Dermatitis Research Group standards. The libraries were sequenced as a pool, and the TCR yield per sample differed mostly because of small variations in library volumes within the pool. Most of the patients in the cohort were female, and the cohort covered alopecia areata with under or over 50% scalp involvement, alopecia totalis and alopecia universalis. In alopecia patients, the study followed how the peripheral blood TCR repertoire changed in vivo over primary and secondary sensitization to diphenylcyclopropenone (DPC), a hapten. Under 30 alopecia patients gave blood for TCR sequencing at one to four time points (pre-sensitization, 2, 6 and 24 weeks).

The library was built by means of RACE. The sequencing machine was a NextSeq 500. Library preparation attached unique molecular identifiers to individual cDNA molecules for quantitative, reproducible TCR counting. From each blood RNA sample, both TCR alpha and TCR beta chains were sequenced. From the authors' description of their analysis: The median number of TCRs per sample was over 95,000, ranging from about 20,000 to 700,000. V, J and CDR3 annotation of the TCR reads was performed with the Decombinator software suite. Every sample was subsampled to the same number of TCRs (28,000) for the PS versus PT1 abundance plots. Expanded TCRs were defined as absent before sensitization and observed at least eight times at the 2-week time point. The public sequencing data were trimmed at Q25 with fastp and processed into clonotypes with MiXCR by TCRdb, which kept only in-frame beta chains. Rows matching on CDR3 protein sequence are summarized as one entry with the most common DNA and genes. The V and J calls shown here were made by TCRdb, not taken from the authors' results. The sample yields 350,000 or so distinct CDR3 sequences; about 7% were counted once. Of the sample, 8.4% falls within the top ten clones.

Overall study results and their limits: The number of TCRs above 1 in 1000 frequency did not change with DPC sensitization; there was no evidence of global repertoire structure alterations. Repeated subsampling changed both the strength of the expansion versus patch-test correlation and the threshold at which the correlation became significant. Significantly more large CDR3 similarity clusters were formed by expanded TCRs than by pre-sensitization or healthy control sets, consistent with antigen-driven responses. The number of PT1 expanded TCRs positively correlated with patch test score, significant at thresholds 8, 16 and 32 but not 4. All patients had alopecia, a presumed autoimmune disease, so their immune response might differ from that of healthy individuals.

The time point label here, explained by the study, means: patch test 1, 2 weeks after DPC sensitization. What the treatment or condition label conveys for this sample: therapeutic diphenylcyclopropenone sensitization with weekly scalp DPC. At every patch-test visit, the blood draw took place before the patch test was put on. To be eligible, patients had to be aged 18 to 70, diagnosed with alopecia and judged suitable for DPC therapy, while pregnant patients were excluded. Total RNA was extracted from unfractionated whole blood collected in Tempus Blood RNA tubes. The junction shows trimming of 1 base on V and 0 bases on J, and the gene matches do not reach 5 bases of it. From a lookup of the germline V gene (reference sequence), CDR1 and CDR2 are DFQATT and SNEGSKA. The cysteine opens and the phenylalanine closes a CDR3 of 15 amino acids. The CDR3 DNA has 45 bases and is translated from base 1.

The rearranged segments are TRBV20-1 and TRBJ1-1; 7 bases in the junction line up with TRBD1. The specimen comprised whole blood, sampled in connection with sensitization to the hapten diphenylcyclopropenone (DPC). This clonotype originated in a woman between 18 and 29 years old with alopecia areata. Some clones in this sample may be carry-over from other donors' samples. The CDR3 amino acid sequence is: CSARGAGGLNTEAFF. The DNA is TGCAGTGCTAGAGGCGCAGGGGGTTTGAACACTGAAGCTTTCTTT.